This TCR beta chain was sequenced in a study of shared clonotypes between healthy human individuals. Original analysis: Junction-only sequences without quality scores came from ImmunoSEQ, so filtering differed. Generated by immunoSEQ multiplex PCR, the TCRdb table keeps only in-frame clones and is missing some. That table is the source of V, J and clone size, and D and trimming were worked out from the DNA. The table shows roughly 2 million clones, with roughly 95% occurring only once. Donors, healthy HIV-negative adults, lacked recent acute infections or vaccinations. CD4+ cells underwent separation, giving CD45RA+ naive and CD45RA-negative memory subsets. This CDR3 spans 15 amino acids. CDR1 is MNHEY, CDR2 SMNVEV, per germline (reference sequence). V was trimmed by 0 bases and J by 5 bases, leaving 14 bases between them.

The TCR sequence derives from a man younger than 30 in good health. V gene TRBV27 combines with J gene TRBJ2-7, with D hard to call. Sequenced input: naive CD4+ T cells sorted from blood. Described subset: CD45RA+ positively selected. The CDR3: CASSLSGLGVHEQYF. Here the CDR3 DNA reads TGTGCCAGCAGTTTATCCGGTTTAGGAGTCCACGAGCAGTACTTC.